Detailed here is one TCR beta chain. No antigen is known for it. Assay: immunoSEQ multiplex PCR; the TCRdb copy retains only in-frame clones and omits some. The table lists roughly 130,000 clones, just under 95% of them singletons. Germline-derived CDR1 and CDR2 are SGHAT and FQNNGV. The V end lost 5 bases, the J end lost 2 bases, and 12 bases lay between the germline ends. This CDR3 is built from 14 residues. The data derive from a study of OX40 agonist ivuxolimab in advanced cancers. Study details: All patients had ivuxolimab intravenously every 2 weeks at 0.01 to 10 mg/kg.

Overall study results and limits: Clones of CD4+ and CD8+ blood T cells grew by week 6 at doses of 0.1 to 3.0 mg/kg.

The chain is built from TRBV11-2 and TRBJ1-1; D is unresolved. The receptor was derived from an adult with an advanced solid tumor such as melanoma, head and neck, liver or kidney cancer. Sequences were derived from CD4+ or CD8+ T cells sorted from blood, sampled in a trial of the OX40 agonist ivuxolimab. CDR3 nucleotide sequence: TGTGCCAGCAGCCCCCGGACCCGCAACACTGAAGCTTTCTTT. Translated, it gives CASSPRTRNTEAFF.